The following is a TCR beta chain sequence with its context. The antigen remains undetermined. The source of the sample is a study of cytomegalovirus exposure and HLA in healthy donors. The junction had 6 bases not matched to a gene; V was cut back by 7 bases and J by 0 bases. The CDR3 runs 14 residues. Germline V gene sequence: CDR1 SQVTM, CDR2 ANQGSEA. 60 Vbeta and 13 Jbeta primers were used in PCR. Assay: immunoSEQ multiplex PCR; the TCRdb copy retains only in-frame clones and omits some. The sample yields more than 85,000 clones, approximately 81% seen once. Points from the study as a whole: Listed as cytomegalovirus-associated were over 150 TCR beta chains. Earlier analysis looked at TCR beta V segments, and most were productive about 87% or about 30% of the time. Analysis was performed later, and it showed HLA-associated TCR beta chains to be more clonally expanded than equally common others. Differences between HLA loci emerged in a later analysis of TCR association rates, with DRB1 most and HLA-C fewest.

The chain couples TRBV29-1 to TRBJ1-2, with 9 bases identical to TRBD1. The sequence was obtained from a male donor in good health and CMV-seropositive. The specimen was PBMCs. The CDR3 DNA reads as TGCAGCGGGGGACAGGGTTCAGCTAACTATGGCTACACCTTC. It specifies CSGGQGSANYGYTF.